The 13 T cell receptor beta chains below all came from one sample that was sequenced in a study of OX40 agonist ivuxolimab in advanced cancers. TCRdb's copy holds only in-frame clones and misses some; the assay was immunoSEQ multiplex PCR. The sample shows 30,000 to 40,000 clones, around 80% of them seen only once. The sample was CD4+ or CD8+ T cells sorted from blood, taken in a trial of the OX40 agonist ivuxolimab. The receptors here all came from an adult with an advanced solid tumor such as melanoma, head and neck, liver or kidney cancer.

A single count supports this clone. The V gene is TRBV4-2, the J gene TRBJ2-3; no definite D call. Trimming took off 3 bases at V and 0 bases at J, with 7 bases between the two ends. CDR1 and CDR2 (germline): LGHNA, YNFKEQ. This CDR3 spans 14 amino acids. Written as DNA, the CDR3 is TGTGCCAGCAGCCACCTTTCAAGCACAGATACGCAGTATTTT. This encodes CASSHLSSTDTQYF.

The chain joins TRBV10-2 to TRBJ2-7, with TRBD1 matching 10 bases. The CDR3 has 13 residues. In germline, CDR1 is WSHSY, CDR2 SAAADI. Losses at the gene ends were 8 bases for V and 4 bases for J; bases not matched to a gene: 5. The CDR3 bases are TGCGCCAGCGGACGGACAGGGGGATACGAGCAGTACTTC. Translation: CASGRTGGYEQYF.

The rearrangement joins TRBV21-1 to TRBJ2-1; TRBD1 was called by the table and not checked on the DNA. TRBV21-1 is marked as a pseudogene. This CDR3 contains 16 residues. CDR3 residues: CASSNPWTTGVDEQFF. The CDR3, as DNA: TGTGCCAGCAGCAACCCCTGGACGACAGGGGTCGATGAGCAGTTCTTC.

This chain joins TRBV5-1 and TRBJ2-1, with D maybe TRBD2 (5 bases). Germline CDR1 reads SGHRS; CDR2 reads YFSETQ. V dropped 1 base and J dropped 6 bases, with 8 bases sitting between them. The CDR3 is 13 amino acids. CDR3: CASSLSGINEQFF. The DNA of the CDR3 is TGCGCCAGCAGCTTGTCCGGGATCAATGAGCAGTTCTTC.

This clone was found once. The chain recombines TRBV7-8 with TRBJ1-3, with D tentatively TRBD1 (6 bases). The CDR3 is 17 amino acids. Trimming shortened V by 5 bases and J by 0 bases, and 17 bases separated the two germline ends. From germline, CDR1 is SGHVS and CDR2 FQNEAQ. Here the CDR3 DNA reads TGTGCCAGCAGCCCCATCAGGGGCGCGAGCTCTGGAAACACCATATATTTT. This gives the protein CASSPIRGASSGNTIYF.

This clone was found a few times. J is TRBJ2-1 and V is TRBV7-8; the D is unclear. The CDR3 totals 14 residues. Germline V gene sequence: CDR1 SGHVS, CDR2 FQNEAQ. V lost 5 bases and J lost 8, with 16 bases in between. CDR3 bases: TGTGCCAGCAGCCATCGAACGAAGGTACATGAGCAGTTCTTC. This gives the protein CASSHRTKVHEQFF.

The chain is built from TRBV5-1 and TRBJ1-2; D is unresolved. Germline CDR1 SGHRS, CDR2 YFSETQ. The CDR3 is 15 amino acids. Trimming pared 0 bases from V and 7 bases from J, leaving 16 bases between. The CDR3 DNA follows: TGCGCCAGCAGCTTGGGCCCCGAGGTTTTAGGTGGCTACACCTTC. Translating it yields CASSLGPEVLGGYTF.

The genes are TRBV10-3 and TRBJ2-1; D may be TRBD2 (5 bases). Germline lookup yields CDR1 ENHRY and CDR2 SYGVKD. The CDR3 runs to 16 residues. V was shortened by 5 bases and J by 0 bases, with 14 bases between the two germline ends. CDR3 residues: CAISTALGSSYNEQFF. The CDR3 DNA is TGTGCCATCAGTACGGCACTAGGGAGCTCCTACAATGAGCAGTTCTTC.

This chain joins TRBV11-2 and TRBJ1-2, with D maybe TRBD1 (5 bases). The CDR3 covers 12 residues. Trimming removed 5 bases from V and 4 bases from J, with 8 bases in between. Germline values: CDR1 SGHAT, CDR2 FQNNGV. The CDR3, as DNA: TGTGCCAGCAGCAACCAGGGCTATGGCTACACCTTC. Translated: CASSNQGYGYTF.

V usage is TRBV28 and J usage is TRBJ2-7, with TRBD2 identical over 9 bases. From germline, CDR1 is MDHEN and CDR2 SYDVKM. Losses at the gene ends were 6 bases for V and 2 bases for J; bases not matched to a gene: 11. The CDR3 has 16 amino acids. CDR3 bases: TGTGCCAGCAGAAGTACGGGACTAGCTACAGCCTACGAGCAGTACTTC. It codes for CASRSTGLATAYEQYF.

This chain joins TRBV5-5 and TRBJ1-2; TRBD1 matches at 7 bases. The CDR3 spans 14 residues. The V and J ends lost 4 bases and 7 bases, in that order; junction bases with no gene match: 10. CDR1 and CDR2 (germline): SGHKS, YYEKEE (reference sequence). The CDR3 sequence is CASSPGQRGFGYTF. DNA for the CDR3: TGTGCCAGCAGCCCGGGACAGCGAGGGTTTGGCTACACCTTC. Based on the CDR3 plus reference TRBV5-5 and TRBJ1-2, the full variable domain is DAGVTQSPTHLIKTRGQQVTLRCSPISGHKSVSWYQQVLGQGPQFIFQYYEKEERGRGNFPDRFSARQFPNYSSELNVNALLLGDSALYLCASSPGQRGFGYTFGSGTRLTVV.

The chain uses TRBV7-2 and TRBJ2-5; D may be TRBD1 (6 bases). The CDR3 totals 13 residues. Trimming removed 6 bases from V and 5 bases from J, with 13 bases in between. Germline V CDR1 and CDR2: SGHTA, FQGNSA. CDR3 residues: CASRTTGLETQYF. The CDR3 bases are TGTGCCAGCAGAACTACAGGGTTGGAGACCCAGTACTTC.

V usage is TRBV2 and J usage is TRBJ1-6; D possibly corresponds to TRBD1 (6 bases). The CDR3 is 13 residues long. Germline CDR1 and CDR2: SNHLY and FYNNEI. With 7 bases removed from V and 5 bases from J, the gap between germline ends came to 9 bases. Here the CDR3 DNA reads TGTGCCAGCAAGACAGGAAATAATTCACCCCTCCACTTT. This encodes CASKTGNNSPLHF.